This paragraph reports one TCR beta chain. Its target is unknown. This entry belongs to a study of cytomegalovirus exposure and HLA in healthy donors. Study results and limitations: It was only CMV serostatus that was available as immune exposure information.

The PCR had 60 Vbeta and 13 Jbeta primers. The protocol was immunoSEQ multiplex PCR, while the TCRdb copy is restricted to in-frame clones and leaves out a portion. The top ten clones hold approximately 1.6% of a sample with around 80,000 clones, around 76% of them seen once. Germline assignment: CDR1 MNHEY and CDR2 SMNVEV (reference sequence). The CDR3 is 15 amino acids. The V gene end was trimmed by 3 bases and the J gene end by 9 bases; junction bases not matched to a gene: 7. The rearrangement links TRBV27 to TRBJ2-1, with TRBD2 matching over 11 bases. What was sequenced was PBMCs. The TCR was taken from a man in his forties or fifties in good health and CMV-seronegative. In DNA, the CDR3 is TGTGCCAGCAGTTTTAGCGGGAGGGGGGAAGGTGAGCAGTTCTTC. This translates into CASSFSGRGEGEQFF.